The next 6 T cell receptor beta chains were all read from a single sample in a study of PD-1 blockade in classical Hodgkin lymphoma. The method was immunoSEQ multiplex PCR; TCRdb's version includes in-frame clones alone and lacks a portion of them. Among 20,000 to 25,000 clones, under 70% were seen once, and the ten largest hold approximately 6%. Relapse after autologous stem cell transplantation occurred in every patient, and brentuximab vedotin exposure varied. The material sequenced was peripheral blood mononuclear cells (PBMCs), taken at baseline. The receptors were sampled from a human donor with classical Hodgkin lymphoma.

This sequence joins TRBV6-1 and TRBJ1-1, with 9 bases matching TRBD1. The trim removed 4 bases at V and 0 bases at J, leaving 18 bases unmatched. The length of the CDR3 is 20 residues. Per the germline V gene, CDR1 is MNHNS and CDR2 is SASEGT. The CDR3 coding sequence is TGTGCCAGCAGTGCACTTACAGGGGCCAGGGACAGGGTAATGAACACTGAAGCTTTCTTT. Translated: CASSALTGARDRVMNTEAFF.

The chain uses TRBV6-6 and TRBJ1-1, with TRBD1 identical over 7 bases. This CDR3 comprises 13 residues. Germline trimming cut 5 bases from V and 2 bases from J; bases unmatched to any gene: 2. Per the germline V gene, CDR1 is MNHNY and CDR2 is SVGAGI (reference sequence). The CDR3 DNA reads as TGTGCCAGCAGTCGACAGGGAAACACTGAAGCTTTCTTT. This encodes CASSRQGNTEAFF.

The chain has TRBV5-1 and TRBJ1-3; tentative D call: TRBD1 (6 bases). CDR1 and CDR2 from the germline V gene are SGHRS and YFSETQ. The CDR3 covers 16 residues. Trimming stripped 0 bases from V and 0 bases from J, with 10 bases between. The CDR3 protein is CASSLAGGPSGNTIYF. CDR3 nucleotides: TGCGCCAGCAGCTTGGCCGGGGGGCCCTCTGGAAACACCATATATTTT.

This chain uses TRBV18 with TRBJ2-3; perhaps D is TRBD1 or TRBD2 (5 bases each). The germline CDR1 and CDR2 sequences are KGHSH and LQKENI. The CDR3 covers 14 residues. V shed 6 bases and J shed 5 bases, with 15 bases lying between them. CDR3 DNA: TGTGCCAGCTCTACCAGGGACCCTCTAGATACGCAGTATTTT. Protein: CASSTRDPLDTQYF.

The chain uses TRBV10-1 and TRBJ1-1, with D possibly matching TRBD1 (5 bases). The CDR3 sequence is 12 residues long. Germline V CDR1 and CDR2: WNHNN, SYGVQD (reference sequence). Trimming took 2 bases from V and 8 from J, leaving 9 bases between them. CDR3 bases: TGCGCCAGCAGTGAGGGGGCTTCGGAAGCTTTCTTT. Its protein is CASSEGASEAFF.

The chain joins TRBV5-1 to TRBJ2-5, with D uncertain. The J call is doubtful: the DNA matches TRBJ2-7 better. In germline, CDR1 is SGHRS, CDR2 YFSETQ. CDR3 length: 13 amino acids. Written as DNA, the CDR3 is TGCGCCAGCAGCTTGGTCGCGACCTACGAGCAGTACTTC. The encoded protein is CASSLVATYEQYF.